Listed below are T cell receptor beta chains from one sample, sequenced in a study of naive and memory T cell subsets. MiXCR, run by TCRdb on the 5' RACE reads, gives a single entry per CDR3 protein. The sample lists about 62,000 distinct CDR3 sequences, more than 6.5% occurring once. The receptors come from a female donor in good health. Both conserved end residues are part of each CDR3. A D gene is named only where the DNA matches it firmly. Rows give clone size only sometimes, using once, few, many, or a class for an expanded clone.

clone_size d_call j_call v_call cdr3_nt cdr3_aa
few NA TRBJ1-5 TRBV27 TGTGCCAGCAGTTTCGGGAGGGCTCAGCCCCAGCATTTT CASSFGRAQPQHF
few NA TRBJ2-1 TRBV30 TGTGCCTGGAGTGTTAAGTATGAGCAGTTCTTC CAWSVKYEQFF
few TRBD2 TRBJ2-5 TRBV29-1 TGCAGCGTTGACCGTCTAGCGGAGAGCCCGGAGACCCAGTACTTC CSVDRLAESPETQYF
many TRBD1 TRBJ2-1 TRBV5-1 TGCGCCAGCAGTCGGACAGGTTTTAATGAGCAGTTCTTC CASSRTGFNEQFF
few TRBD1 TRBJ2-7 TRBV29-1 TGCAGCGTTGAGAACAGGGGGCGCGGGGGAACCTACGAGCAGTACTTC CSVENRGRGGTYEQYF
few TRBD2 TRBJ2-7 TRBV10-3 TGTGCCATCAGTGAGTCTGCTAGCGGCCTCTACGAGCAGTACTTC CAISESASGLYEQYF
many TRBD1 TRBJ2-7 TRBV7-9 TGTGCCAGCAGCTTGGCCAGGGGGCCCCACGAGCAGTACTTC CASSLARGPHEQYF
many TRBD1 TRBJ1-2 TRBV12-3/TRBV12-4 TGTGCCAGCACAAGGGGACAGGGGTTTACTAACTATGGCTACACCTTC CASTRGQGFTNYGYTF
NA TRBD2 TRBJ2-1 TRBV20-1 TGCAGTGCTAGACCTAATAGCGGGAGCGCCTACAATGAGCAGTTCTTC CSARPNSGSAYNEQFF
many TRBD2 TRBJ2-7 TRBV28 TGTGCCACCCAGCGAGCGGGGGAGACCTACGAGCAGTACTTC CATQRAGETYEQYF
few NA TRBJ1-6 TRBV27 TGTGCCAGCAGCCGACAGGCCAAGCTCCTCTCCTATAATTCACCCCTCCACTTT CASSRQAKLLSYNSPLHF
many NA TRBJ1-2 TRBV29-1 TGCAGCGTTGAAGGGCAACATGACTATGGCTACACCTTC CSVEGQHDYGYTF
few NA TRBJ2-3 TRBV13 TGTGCCAGCACCTGGGGAGCACACACAGATACGCAGTATTTT CASTWGAHTDTQYF
few NA TRBJ2-7 TRBV5-1 TGCGCCAGCAGCACTCAAAGTGGGTCCTACGAGCAGTACTTC CASSTQSGSYEQYF
many NA TRBJ1-1 TRBV11-2 TGTGCCAGCAGCTTACAGGCCGTCCGAACGGCTGAAGCTTTCTTT CASSLQAVRTAEAFF
NA NA TRBJ2-7 TRBV2 TGTGCCAGCAGTGGGACCAGCTACGAGCAGTACTTC CASSGTSYEQYF
NA NA TRBJ2-5 TRBV18 TGTGCCAGCTCACCTTCAGGGACCGAGGGGACCCAGTACTTC CASSPSGTEGTQYF
few NA TRBJ1-2 TRBV14 TGTGCCAGCAGCCGATTCCAGGCGGGCTATGGCTACACCTTC CASSRFQAGYGYTF
NA TRBD1 TRBJ1-1 TRBV9 TGTGCCAGCAGCGCAACAGGGGTTCCTGAAGCTTTCTTT CASSATGVPEAFF
NA NA TRBJ1-2 TRBV5-6 TGTGCCAGCAGCTTGGGGCAGGCAAACTATGGCTACACCTTC CASSLGQANYGYTF
few TRBD1 TRBJ2-7 TRBV28 TGTGCCAGCAGTGTCGACAGGGGCCCTCTCTACGAGCAGTACTTC CASSVDRGPLYEQYF
few NA TRBJ2-5 TRBV13 TGTGCCAGCAGCTCCCGGAGTGGAGGGCGGACCCAAGAGACCCAGTACTTC CASSSRSGGRTQETQYF
NA NA TRBJ1-5 TRBV5-4 TGTGCCAGCAGCTTTGGGGGCGGGGAGAATCAGCCCCAGCATTTT CASSFGGGENQPQHF
NA TRBD2 TRBJ2-1 TRBV20-1 TGCAGTGCTCATACGGGGGGGCCCTACAATGAGCAGTTCTTC CSAHTGGPYNEQFF
many NA TRBJ1-1 TRBV18 TGTGCCAGCTCACCACGGAGACAAAGGAACACTGAAGCTTTCTTT CASSPRRQRNTEAFF
few NA TRBJ2-5 TRBV7-2 TGTGCCAGCAGCTCGGGACTGTCGGAGACCCAGTACTTC CASSSGLSETQYF
many NA TRBJ1-6 TRBV7-9 TGTGCCAGCAGCCATGTTGGCAGGGGTAATTCACCCCTCCACTTT CASSHVGRGNSPLHF
many NA TRBJ2-2 TRBV12-3/TRBV12-4 TGTGCCAGCAGTGAAACGGGACTCAACACCGGGGAGCTGTTTTTT CASSETGLNTGELFF
many NA TRBJ1-2 TRBV9 TGTGCCAGCAGCGAAGCCTACAGCAACTATGGCTACACCTTC CASSEAYSNYGYTF
NA NA TRBJ2-7 TRBV28 TGTGCCAGCAACCGACCCCCTACTTCCTCCTACGAGCAGTACTTC CASNRPPTSSYEQYF